This T cell receptor (beta chain) was sequenced during a study of T cell responses to AZD1222 COVID-19 vaccine. Profiled with immunoSEQ multiplex PCR; TCRdb holds only in-frame clones, not every one. The sample gives approximately 190,000 clones, 87% of which show up once; approximately 2.7% is in the top ten. A note on this clone: Its antigen remains unknown.

V was trimmed by 1 base and J by 0 bases, leaving 8 bases between them. The CDR3 extends over 16 amino acids. Germline V gene sequence: CDR1 SGHNT, CDR2 YYREEE (reference sequence). Study results and caveats: Following two doses of AZD1222, Spike-specific TCR breadth and depth rose. Only five or six AZD1222 recipients were seropositive at baseline. Spike was spanned by vaccine-associated CD4 TCRs, which were dominant at 160-218 and 743-854.

The rearrangement uses TRBV5-4 and TRBJ1-6, with D possibly being TRBD1 (5 bases). The source of this sequence is an adult in good health. Sequenced material: peripheral blood, taken on day 0 of MenACWY control vaccination. CDR3 nucleotides: TGTGCCAGCAGCTTGCAGGGCGGCTCCTATAATTCACCCCTCCACTTT. It translates to CASSLQGGSYNSPLHF.